This TCR beta chain is drawn from a study of blood T cell repertoires in COVID-19 (dated by TCRdb to about 2020). General notes on the study: For ImmuneRACE Cohort 3, a participant was defined as recovered based on two consecutive negative NP/OP PCR tests, clearance by a healthcare professional, or resolution of symptoms. Samples from collaborators originated in the United States, Italy and Spain and spanned both the acute and convalescent phases of COVID-19. The prospective study material was composed of cDNA or gDNA derived from T cells, B-cell-depleted T cells, or PBMCs. The dataset comprised deeply sampled blood TCRbeta repertoires from subjects exposed to, actively infected with, or recovered from COVID-19. The repertoires were released in a freely available public database meant as a resource for research on the immune response to SARS-CoV-2. The samples were drawn from the first 160 participants of the ongoing ImmuneRACE study and from over 950 subjects provided by 6 global collaborators. A de-identified subject ID, COVID-19 status, age in years and sex were almost always included in the sample metadata. HLA class I and class II types, where available, came from metadata supplied by the sample provider rather than from assay-based typing. The research as a whole found: How much clinical and demographic metadata was included differed by source and by participant, and the metadata was provided uncurated.

In the prospective study, participants were about 18 to 89 years old, resided in fewer than 25 geographic areas of the United States, and were enrolled through a virtual design. Cohort assignment in the prospective study relied on participant-reported clinical history from a screening survey and a study questionnaire. Each participant in the prospective study had whole blood, serum and a nasopharyngeal or oropharyngeal swab collected by mobile phlebotomists. Additional blood draws and questionnaires over an approximately two-month period could optionally be provided by prospective study participants. Before DNA extraction, blood samples from the prospective study were shipped at room temperature or frozen. TCRbeta CDR3 regions were amplified from genomic DNA using the immunoSEQ Assay, a bias-controlled multiplex PCR. The authors processed their data as follows. The number of nucleated cells in each sample was estimated from the amplification of reference gene primers within the assay. To quantify the absolute abundance of each unique TCRbeta CDR3 rearrangement, sequence reads were collapsed and filtered. For each sample, productive Simpson clonality was calculated by taking the square root of Simpson's diversity index across productive rearrangements. TCRdb's version of the immuneACCESS table is confined to in-frame rearrangements and falls short of the full clone set. An unresolved V gene accounts for under half of the shortfall where checked; the remainder is of unknown origin. V, J and clone size reflect that table, while D and trimming were determined from the DNA. Within this sample are under 150,000 clones, with approximately 84% of them counted one time only. Roughly 3.9% of the sample is in the top ten clones.

On this clone: Its antigen remains undetermined. The input lacks base qualities; no much larger clone sits a single base away.

The sequence came from a man aged 50 to 60 in a cohort exposed to, infected with or recovered from COVID-19 (not recorded which). The sample comprised PBMCs or T cells enriched from blood (not recorded which).

The DNA sequence is as follows: TGTGCCAGCAGACCGGGACAGGGGGCCTTTTTCTCTGGGGCCAACGTCCTGACTTTC. Its protein product is CASRPGQGAFFSGANVLTF. Recombination joined TRBV2 with TRBJ2-6, with TRBD1 matching 12 junction bases. For this chain, trimming is 6 bases at the V end and 0 bases at the J end, and the number of junction bases without a gene match is 9. In the germline V gene, CDR1 corresponds to SNHLY and CDR2 to FYNNEI. The CDR3 numbers 19 residues from cysteine through phenylalanine. Only the CDR3 part of the read is kept: 57 bases, read in frame from the first base.